Included here is one TCR beta chain sequence, with context. The CDR3 consists of 15 residues. The V and J ends lost 2 bases and 4 bases, in that order; junction bases with no gene match: 3. CDR1 is SEHNR, CDR2 FQNEAQ, per germline (reference sequence). Per the study methods: Amplification of reference gene primers was used by the study to estimate nucleated cell counts. Sequenced by immunoSEQ multiplex PCR; TCRdb stores in-frame clones only, minus some. V and J calls and clone size are given by that table; D and trimming were obtained from the DNA. The data contain under 400,000 clones, 80% to 90% of them seen just once; the ten biggest clones take up 3.5% to 4.5%. The data were obtained in a study of blood T cell repertoires in COVID-19. Study-wide background: The analysed material was cDNA or gDNA that came from T cells, B-cell-depleted T cells, or PBMCs.

This study enrolled people aged about 18 to 90 from under 25 US geographic areas. Categorization into cohorts depended on clinical history that participants reported. This receptor was obtained from a middle-aged woman with acute COVID-19. The V and J genes are TRBV7-9 and TRBJ1-3; 9 positions match TRBD1. Sequences were obtained from PBMCs or T cells enriched from blood (not recorded which). The CDR3: CASSLSTGGGNTIYF. The CDR3, as DNA: TGTGCCAGCAGCTTATCGACAGGGGGAGGAAACACCATATATTTT.